This paragraph reports one T cell receptor (beta chain). The source of the sample is a study of technical replicates of blood from a handful of donors. The CDR3 contains 13 residues. The V and J ends lost 4 bases and 6 bases, in that order; junction bases with no gene match: 4. CDR1 SGHRS and CDR2 YFSETQ come from the germline V gene. Only in-frame clones appear in the TCRdb table, and some are missing; sequencing was by immunoSEQ multiplex PCR. The sample lists about 58,000 clones; roughly 89% were seen once. The sequencing sample was made of PBMCs. The chain carries TRBV5-1 and TRBJ2-7; 10 bases match TRBD1. The sequence came from a human donor in good health. Some clones in this sample may be carry-over from other donors' samples. This CDR3 is CASSIGQGGEQYF. The CDR3 bases are TGCGCCAGCAGCATAGGACAGGGGGGCGAGCAGTACTTC. Supplemented by reference TRBV5-1 and TRBJ2-7, the full variable domain reads KAGVTQTPRYLIKTRGQQVTLSCSPISGHRSVSWYQQTPGQGLQFLFEYFSETQRNKGNFPGRFSGRQFSNSRSEMNVSTLELGDSALYLCASSIGQGGEQYFGPGTRLTVT.